Listed below are T cell receptor beta chains from one sample, sequenced in a study of control samples from healthy donors and cancer patients. The assay was immunoSEQ multiplex PCR, and TCRdb's table has in-frame clones only and misses some. The sample contains about 180,000 clones, more than 90% of which appear only once. Material: blood. These TCRs come from a man in his thirties or forties in good health. The CDR3 runs from the conserved cysteine through the conserved F or W. The D gene is left open where the match is weak. Clone size is not always given. Where it is, it says once, few, many or a class for expanded clones.

V	size	length	J	D	CDR3	DNA
TRBV7-9	once	17	TRBJ2-1	TRBD2	CASSPSSSGGARNEQFF	TGTGCCAGCAGCCCGTCGTCTAGCGGGGGGGCCCGAAATGAGCAGTTCTTC
TRBV5-1	.	18	TRBJ2-6	.	CASKRREGQTSGANVLTF	TGCGCCAGCAAGCGCAGAGAAGGACAAACCTCTGGGGCCAACGTCCTGACTTTC
TRBV6-5	once	14	TRBJ1-1	TRBD1	CASRTGFWSTEAFF	TGTGCCAGCAGGACAGGGTTCTGGAGCACTGAAGCTTTCTTT
TRBV7-9	.	15	TRBJ2-1	TRBD1	CASSSEDRHYNEQFF	TGTGCCAGCAGCTCCGAGGACAGGCACTACAATGAGCAGTTCTTC
TRBV5-1	few	15	TRBJ2-5	TRBD2	CASSLSAGEQETQYF	TGCGCCAGCAGCCTATCCGCGGGGGAGCAAGAGACCCAGTACTTC
TRBV12-5	.	12	TRBJ1-1	TRBD1	CASGLGQGSTFF	TGTGCTAGTGGTTTGGGACAGGGATCGACTTTCTTT
TRBV9	.	15	TRBJ2-1	.	CASSVVLTGPNEQFF	TGTGCCAGCAGCGTGGTCCTTACAGGGCCCAATGAGCAGTTCTTC
TRBV6-5	.	13	TRBJ2-7	.	CASRTAGSYEQYF	TGTGCCAGCCGAACTGCAGGTTCCTACGAGCAGTACTTC
TRBV4-2	.	14	TRBJ2-1	TRBD1	CASSPGQSGNEQFF	TGTGCCAGCAGCCCGGGACAGTCGGGCAATGAGCAGTTCTTC
TRBV29-1	.	13	TRBJ2-3	.	CSVAHQGSDTQYF	TGCAGCGTTGCTCACCAGGGTTCGGATACGCAGTATTTT
TRBV14	.	15	TRBJ1-2	.	CASSQEHSIRYGYTF	TGTGCCAGCAGCCAAGAGCACTCGATCCGGTATGGCTACACCTTC
TRBV6-2/TRBV6-3	.	12	TRBJ2-3	.	CASSSDTDTQYF	TGTGCCAGCAGTTCAGACACAGATACGCAGTATTTT
TRBV6-5	once	14	TRBJ2-3	TRBD1	CASKKTGSTDTQYF	TGTGCCAGCAAAAAGACAGGGTCCACAGATACGCAGTATTTT
TRBV11-1	.	13	TRBJ1-1	TRBD1	CASTGQSNTEAFF	TGTGCCAGCACGGGACAGTCGAACACTGAAGCTTTCTTT
TRBV7-6	.	15	TRBJ1-4	.	CASSLDGQGNEKLFF	TGTGCCAGCAGCTTAGACGGGCAGGGTAATGAAAAACTGTTTTTT
TRBV30	.	12	TRBJ2-2	.	CAWSWGAGELFF	TGTGCCTGGAGTTGGGGAGCCGGGGAGCTGTTTTTT
TRBV2	.	15	TRBJ1-3	.	CASSEGGNVGNTIYF	TGTGCCAGCAGTGAGGGGGGGAATGTTGGAAACACCATATATTTT
TRBV4-1	.	15	TRBJ1-5	.	CASSREGNSNQPQHF	TGCGCCAGCAGCCGAGAGGGTAATAGCAATCAGCCCCAGCATTTT